This T cell receptor beta chain is from a study of T cells in Graves' hyperthyroidism and ophthalmopathy. TCR beta CDR3 regions were amplified from RNA. First-round RT-PCR targeting the TCR CDR3 was performed with the HTBI primer set. TCRdb reprocessed the multiplex PCR reads via MiXCR and lists one record per CDR3 protein. This table has about 380,000 distinct CDR3 sequences, about 13% appearing once. This clonotype was recorded at least ten times. The V gene lost 7 bases and the J gene lost 7 bases, with 18 bases spanning the gap. There are 14 residues in the CDR3. Germline V gene lookup returns CDR1 SGHRS and CDR2 YFSETQ.

V gene TRBV5-1 combines with J gene TRBJ2-1; D may be TRBD1 or TRBD2 (7 bases each). This TCR came from a young man with Graves' hyperthyroidism that later progressed to Graves' ophthalmopathy. Material for sequencing was blood. CDR3 nucleotides: TGCGCCAGCGCCGACCCCCAGGGGGGGAATGAGCAGTTCTTC. Its protein is CASADPQGGNEQFF.